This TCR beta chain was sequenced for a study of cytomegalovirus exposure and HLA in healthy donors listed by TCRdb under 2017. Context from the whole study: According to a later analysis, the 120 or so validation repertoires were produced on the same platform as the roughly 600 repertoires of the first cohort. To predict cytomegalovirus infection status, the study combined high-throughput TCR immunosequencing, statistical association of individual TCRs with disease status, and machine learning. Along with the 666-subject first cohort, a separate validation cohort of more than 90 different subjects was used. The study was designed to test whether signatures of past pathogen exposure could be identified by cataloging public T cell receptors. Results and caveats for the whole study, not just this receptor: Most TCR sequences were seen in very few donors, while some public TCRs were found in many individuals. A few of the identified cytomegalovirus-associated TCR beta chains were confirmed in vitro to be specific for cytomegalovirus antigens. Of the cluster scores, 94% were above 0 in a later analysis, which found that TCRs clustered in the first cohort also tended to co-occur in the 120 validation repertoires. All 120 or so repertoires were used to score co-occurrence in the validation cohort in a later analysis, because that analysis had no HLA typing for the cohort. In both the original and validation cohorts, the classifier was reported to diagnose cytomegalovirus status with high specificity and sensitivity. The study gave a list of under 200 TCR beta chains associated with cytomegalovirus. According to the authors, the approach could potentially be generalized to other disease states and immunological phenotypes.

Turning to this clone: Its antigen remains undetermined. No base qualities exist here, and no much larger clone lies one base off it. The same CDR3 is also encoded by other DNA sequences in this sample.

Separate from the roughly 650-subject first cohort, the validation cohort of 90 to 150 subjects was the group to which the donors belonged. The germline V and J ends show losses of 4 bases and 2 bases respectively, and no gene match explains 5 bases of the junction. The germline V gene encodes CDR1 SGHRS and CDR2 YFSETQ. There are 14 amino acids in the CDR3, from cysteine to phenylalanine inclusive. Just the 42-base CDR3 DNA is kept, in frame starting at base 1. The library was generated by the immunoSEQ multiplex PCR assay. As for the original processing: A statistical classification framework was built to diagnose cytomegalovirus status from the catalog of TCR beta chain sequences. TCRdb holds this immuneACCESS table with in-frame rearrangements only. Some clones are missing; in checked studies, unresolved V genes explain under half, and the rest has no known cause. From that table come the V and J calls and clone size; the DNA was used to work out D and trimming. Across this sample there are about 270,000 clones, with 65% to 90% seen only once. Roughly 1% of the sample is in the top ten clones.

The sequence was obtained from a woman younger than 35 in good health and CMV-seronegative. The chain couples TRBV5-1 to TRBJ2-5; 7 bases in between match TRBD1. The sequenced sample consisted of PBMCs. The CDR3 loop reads CASSPRDRQETQYF. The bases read TGCGCCAGCAGCCCCCGGGACAGACAAGAGACCCAGTACTTC.